This T cell receptor beta chain was observed in a study of shared clonotypes between healthy human individuals. Clones were read by immunoSEQ multiplex PCR, and TCRdb kept only the in-frame ones, dropping some. The sample carries approximately 500,000 clones, roughly 78% recorded once. The CDR3 runs to 18 residues. Germline assignment: CDR1 KGHSH and CDR2 LQKENI. V gave up 0 bases and J gave up 3 bases, with 18 bases separating them. Comments on this clone: Its antigen is as yet unknown.

Study findings and constraints: Collection of samples was limited to blood; tissue repertoires likely differ.

The sequence was obtained from a woman aged 35 to 49 in good health. Some clones in this sample may be carry-over from other donors' samples. The chain has TRBV18 and TRBJ2-1, with D possibly being TRBD2 (6 bases). Sequenced: PBMCs. CDR3: CASSPPIGKTSVYNEQFF. The CDR3 nucleotides read TGTGCCAGCTCACCACCAATTGGGAAGACTAGTGTCTACAATGAGCAGTTCTTC.